One and the same sample provided the 25 T cell receptor beta chains below, sequenced in a study of radiation and T cells in renal cell carcinoma. Time point reported: blood 2 weeks post-SBRT. Noted treatment: 15 Gy SBRT to primary tumor, nephrectomy 4 weeks later. Some clones are missing from TCRdb's copy, which holds only in-frame ones; the method was immunoSEQ multiplex PCR. The sample lists 120,000 or so clones, more than 75% occurring once. This material consisted of blood, taken from a patient whose treatment included radiotherapy and nephrectomy. Source of these receptors: a woman in her 70s with renal cell carcinoma.

The rearrangement joins TRBV6-5 to TRBJ2-3; 9 bases are shared with TRBD1. Germline V CDR1 and CDR2: MNHEY, SVGAGI. J gave up 3 bases and V 6 bases, and 7 bases lay outside the gene matches. CDR3 length: 15 residues. The chain's CDR3 is CASSLQDRGTDTQYF. Here the CDR3 DNA reads TGTGCCAGCAGCCTACAGGACAGGGGAACAGATACGCAGTATTTT.

This chain uses TRBV18 with TRBJ1-2, with TRBD1 as a possible D gene (5 bases). V gave up 6 bases and J gave up 4 bases, with 18 bases separating them. The CDR3 is 15 residues long. Germline V gene sequence: CDR1 KGHSH, CDR2 LQKENI. DNA of the CDR3: TGTGCCAGCTCCCCCCCTGGGGCAGCCCTCTATGGCTACACCTTC. Residues: CASSPPGAALYGYTF.

V gene TRBV11-3 combines with J gene TRBJ2-5; TRBD2 agrees at 9 bases. CDR1 SGHNT and CDR2 YENEEA come from the germline V gene. This CDR3 comprises 15 residues. V shed 4 bases, J shed 5 bases, and the junction held 8 bases outside the gene matches. In nucleotides, the CDR3 is TGTGCCAGCAGCTCCAAGCGGGGGGCCGAGGAGACCCAGTACTTC. Its translation is CASSSKRGAEETQYF.

About this clone: Other DNA sequences in this sample translate to the same CDR3. The J gene is TRBJ2-1, the V gene TRBV10-3; 7 positions agree with TRBD2. CDR1 and CDR2 (germline): ENHRY, SYGVKD. The CDR3 length is 15 residues. The ends lost 0 bases at V and 3 bases at J; junction bases unmatched: 2. CDR3 nucleotides: TGTGCCATCAGTGAGTCGGGGGGGAGCTACAATGAGCAGTTCTTC. Its translation: CAISESGGSYNEQFF.

CDR3 in DNA: TGCGCCAGCAGCCAAGGTCCAGGGGGCTTACCCCTCCACTTT. Translation: CASSQGPGGLPLHF. V and J are TRBV4-1 and TRBJ1-6, with TRBD1 matching over 8 bases. J was trimmed by 12 bases and V by 1 base; bases with no gene match: 5. The CDR3 consists of 14 residues. The germline V gene has CDR1 MGHRA and CDR2 YSYEKL.

The V call is TRBV27, the J call TRBJ2-3; D may be TRBD1 or TRBD2 (5 bases each). Between the trimmed V and J ends, which lost 2 bases and 0 bases, there was a span of 12 bases. Germline assignment: CDR1 MNHEY and CDR2 SMNVEV (reference sequence). The CDR3 extends over 16 amino acids. The CDR3 DNA follows: TGTGCCAGCAGTTTAGGTGGGGGAGTAAGCACAGATACGCAGTATTTT. Its translation is CASSLGGGVSTDTQYF.

V and J are TRBV6-1 and TRBJ1-2; no firm D call. V was cut by 4 bases and J by 2 bases, with 11 bases left in between. The CDR3 has 14 amino acids. CDR1 MNHNS and CDR2 SASEGT come from the germline V gene. As DNA, the CDR3 is TGTGCCAGCAGTGCGGGCCCGGGAAACTATGGCTACACCTTC. It yields the protein CASSAGPGNYGYTF.

The V and J genes are TRBV18 and TRBJ1-5; 7 bases fit TRBD1. CDR1 KGHSH and CDR2 LQKENI come from the germline V gene. CDR3 size: 16 residues. V shed 3 bases and J 7 bases; nucleotides not matched to a gene: 12. The CDR3 is CASSPLDRSVRQPQHF. CDR3 in DNA: TGTGCCAGCTCACCTTTGGACAGGTCGGTTAGACAGCCCCAGCATTTT.

The chain joins TRBV6-6 to TRBJ2-1, with 13 bases fitting TRBD2. This CDR3 spans 16 amino acids. Germline CDR1 is MNHNY and CDR2 is SVGAGI (reference sequence). Trimming took 6 bases from V and 0 from J; bases not matched to a gene: 2. Written as DNA, the CDR3 is TGTGCCAGCAGCAGGACTAGCGGGGGCTCCTACAATGAGCAGTTCTTC. The encoded protein is CASSRTSGGSYNEQFF.

The chain links TRBV7-8 to TRBJ1-2; no reliable D call. Trimming removed 3 bases from V and 2 bases from J, with 16 bases in between. The germline gives CDR1 SGHVS, CDR2 FQNEAQ. CDR3 size: 16 residues. This CDR3 is CASSFVAARLNYGYTF. The CDR3 DNA is TGTGCCAGCAGCTTCGTGGCCGCCCGCCTCAACTATGGCTACACCTTC.

The chain couples TRBV5-1 to TRBJ2-1; tentative D call: TRBD2 (6 bases). CDR3 length equals 15 residues. From germline, CDR1 is SGHRS and CDR2 YFSETQ. The ends were cut back, 4 bases at V and 0 bases at J, with 11 bases in the middle. The CDR3 spells CASSPEGVSYNEQFF. The CDR3 bases are TGCGCCAGCAGCCCGGAGGGCGTCTCCTACAATGAGCAGTTCTTC.

The chain recombines TRBV5-6 with TRBJ1-2; D may be TRBD1 (6 bases). V was shortened by 3 bases and J by 6 bases, with 18 bases between the two germline ends. The CDR3 spans 15 residues. Germline V CDR1 and CDR2: SGHDT, YYEEEE. The DNA of the CDR3 is TGTGCCAGCAGCTCGTTTTACAGGGAGGAAGATGGCTACACCTTC. This encodes CASSSFYREEDGYTF.

V usage is TRBV11-3 and J usage is TRBJ2-7; D may correspond to TRBD1 or TRBD2 (5 bases each). V lost 1 base and J 5 bases, leaving 15 bases between the germline ends. Per germline, CDR1 SGHNT and CDR2 YENEEA. The CDR3 has 15 amino acids. The DNA of the CDR3 is TGTGCCAGCAGCTTAGCGTTGGGGGAAAGGGACGAGCAGTACTTC. This sequence encodes CASSLALGERDEQYF.

V and J are TRBV9 and TRBJ2-7; 9 bases are shared with TRBD2. CDR3 length equals 14 residues. Germline V gene lookup returns CDR1 SGDLS and CDR2 YYNGEE. Germline trimming cut 1 base from V and 3 bases from J; bases unmatched to any gene: 2. The CDR3 sequence is CASSVNSGGYEQYF. The CDR3 nucleotides read TGTGCCAGCAGCGTAAATAGCGGGGGCTACGAGCAGTACTTC.

This chain uses TRBV2 with TRBJ2-7; TRBD1 matches 8 bases. Per germline, CDR1 SNHLY and CDR2 FYNNEI. Trimming cost V 8 bases and J 3 bases; bases outside gene matches: 3. There are 12 residues in the CDR3. The CDR3 DNA reads TGTGCCAGCGACAGGGGCGTCTACGAGCAGTACTTC. Protein sequence: CASDRGVYEQYF.

The J gene is TRBJ2-5, the V gene TRBV29-1, with TRBD2 matching over 11 bases. This CDR3 is 15 amino acids long. CDR1 SQVTM and CDR2 ANQGSEA come from the germline V gene. The V and J ends lost 6 bases and 1 base, in that order; junction bases with no gene match: 7. DNA of the CDR3: TGCAGCGTACCTCTAGCGGGGGGCTTCCAAGAGACCCAGTACTTC. Translating it yields CSVPLAGGFQETQYF.

This chain connects TRBV2 to TRBJ2-7; D is undetermined. The germline V and J ends were trimmed by 6 bases and 3 bases, with 12 bases remaining between them. The CDR3 runs 13 residues. Germline assignment: CDR1 SNHLY and CDR2 FYNNEI. As DNA, the CDR3 is TGTGCCAGCAGAGGGTCTCAGGTCTACGAGCAGTACTTC. As protein: CASRGSQVYEQYF. The whole variable domain, filled in from reference TRBV2 and TRBJ2-7, reads EPEVTQTPSHQVTQMGQEVILRCVPISNHLYFYWYRQILGQKVEFLVSFYNNEISEKSEIFDDQFSVERPDGSNFTLKIRSTKLEDSAMYFCASRGSQVYEQYFGPGTRLTVT.

The chain has TRBV18 and TRBJ1-1, with D maybe TRBD1 (5 bases). V lost 3 bases and J lost 0, with 11 bases in between. Germline CDR1 reads KGHSH; CDR2 reads LQKENI. The CDR3 runs 15 residues. This CDR3 is CASSPTTAMNTEAFF. As DNA, the CDR3 is TGTGCCAGCTCACCCACGACAGCCATGAACACTGAAGCTTTCTTT.

This clone was recorded once. The rearrangement joins TRBV19 to TRBJ1-1; TRBD1 might be the D (6 bases). V was shortened by 5 bases and J by 0 bases, with 7 bases between the two germline ends. The germline V gene has CDR1 LNHDA and CDR2 SQIVND (reference sequence). The CDR3 is 13 residues long. The CDR3 here is CASSQGLNTEAFF. The DNA for the CDR3 is TGTGCCAGTAGTCAGGGGCTGAACACTGAAGCTTTCTTT.

The chain links TRBV5-1 to TRBJ1-1; no firm D call. V lost 6 bases to trimming and J lost 5 bases, with 11 bases between them. Germline V gives CDR1 SGHRS, CDR2 YFSETQ. The CDR3 has 12 residues. This chain's CDR3 is CASNDPTTEAFF. The CDR3 bases are TGCGCCAGCAACGACCCGACTACTGAAGCTTTCTTT. Variable domain in full (rest from reference TRBV5-1 and TRBJ1-1): KAGVTQTPRYLIKTRGQQVTLSCSPISGHRSVSWYQQTPGQGLQFLFEYFSETQRNKGNFPGRFSGRQFSNSRSEMNVSTLELGDSALYLCASNDPTTEAFFGQGTRLTVV.

This clone was observed a few times. V and J are TRBV25-1 and TRBJ1-2; no definite D call. Germline values: CDR1 MGHDK, CDR2 SYGVNS. The V end was cut by 1 base, the J end by 5 bases, with 11 bases between. There are 14 residues in the CDR3. The CDR3 coding sequence is TGTGCCAGCAGTGAATCCTCCTATGGGTATGGCTACACCTTC. Its protein is CASSESSYGYGYTF.

The rearrangement uses TRBV11-1 and TRBJ2-2; TRBD2 aligns across 11 bases. This CDR3 comprises 16 residues. J was trimmed by 2 bases and V by 6 bases; bases with no gene match: 5. The germline V gene has CDR1 SGHAT and CDR2 FQDESV (reference sequence). The CDR3: CASRSSGGVNTGELFF. In DNA form, the CDR3 reads TGTGCCAGCAGAAGTAGCGGGGGGGTTAACACCGGGGAGCTGTTTTTT.

This clone has just a few counts. At one boundary the junction diverges from the germline segment, which might be a read error. The gene calls are TRBV7-7 and TRBJ2-3; 14 bases line up with TRBD2. The germline gives CDR1 SSHAT, CDR2 FNYEAQ (reference sequence). This CDR3 has 17 amino acids. CDR3 DNA sequence: TGTGCTAGCAGCCAAGGACTAGCGGGGGGTGCCACAGATACGCAGTATTTT. Amino acids: CASSQGLAGGATDTQYF.

V and J are TRBV19 and TRBJ2-3, with TRBD1 matching over 9 bases. V was pared by 10 bases and J by 5 bases, with 10 bases of the junction left unmatched. In germline, CDR1 is LNHDA, CDR2 SQIVND (reference sequence). The CDR3 sequence is 14 residues long. The CDR3: CATAGTGTKDTQYF. The CDR3 nucleotides are TGTGCCACTGCCGGGACAGGGACGAAAGATACGCAGTATTTT.

This chain connects TRBV27 to TRBJ1-1; the match to TRBD1 covers 7 bases. The CDR3 loop spans 15 amino acids. Germline assignment: CDR1 MNHEY and CDR2 SMNVEV (reference sequence). Trimming took 0 bases from V and 0 from J; bases not matched to a gene: 1. This CDR3 reads CASSLSGGVNTEAFF. DNA for the CDR3: TGTGCCAGCAGTTTATCAGGGGGCGTGAACACTGAAGCTTTCTTT.